This T cell receptor beta chain was observed in a study of blood T cell repertoires in COVID-19. Across the study: The cDNA or gDNA used as material had been derived from T cells, B-cell-depleted T cells, or PBMCs.

CDR1 and CDR2 from the germline V gene are LGHDT and YNNKEL (reference sequence). Deletions cut 4 bases from V and 4 bases from J, with 13 bases between. The CDR3 loop spans 14 amino acids. In the study's own analysis: Reference gene primer amplification yielded estimated nucleated cell counts. Profiling relied on immunoSEQ multiplex PCR, and the TCRdb table lists in-frame clones only, not all of them. That table gives V, J and clone size, and the DNA gave D and trimming. Among 280,000 or so clones listed, approximately 83% were seen once. The genes are TRBV3-1 (or the pseudogene TRBV3-2) and TRBJ1-2, with D possibly TRBD1 on 6 matching bases. This TCR was recovered from a man aged 25 to 40 who had recovered from COVID-19. Sequenced sample: PBMCs or T cells enriched from blood (not recorded which). The CDR3 nucleotides are TGTGCCAGCAGCCTCCCCGACAGGAGCTATGGCTACACCTTC. The encoded protein is CASSLPDRSYGYTF.